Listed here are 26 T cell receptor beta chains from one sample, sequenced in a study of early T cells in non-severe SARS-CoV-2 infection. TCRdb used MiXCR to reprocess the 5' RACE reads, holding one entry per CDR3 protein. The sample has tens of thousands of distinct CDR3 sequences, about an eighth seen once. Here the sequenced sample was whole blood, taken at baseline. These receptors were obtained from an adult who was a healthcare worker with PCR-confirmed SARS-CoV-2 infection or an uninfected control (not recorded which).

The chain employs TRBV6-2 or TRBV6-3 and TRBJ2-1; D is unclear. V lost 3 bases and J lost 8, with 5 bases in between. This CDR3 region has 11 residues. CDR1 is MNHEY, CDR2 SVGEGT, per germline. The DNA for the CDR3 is TGTGCCAGCAGTTATTTCGATGAGCAGTTCTTC. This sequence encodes CASSYFDEQFF.

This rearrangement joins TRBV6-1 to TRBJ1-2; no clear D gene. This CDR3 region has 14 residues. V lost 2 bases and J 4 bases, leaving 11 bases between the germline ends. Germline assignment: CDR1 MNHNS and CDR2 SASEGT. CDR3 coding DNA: TGTGCCAGCAGTGAAAGAGGGTCAGTCTATGGCTACACCTTC. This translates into CASSERGSVYGYTF.

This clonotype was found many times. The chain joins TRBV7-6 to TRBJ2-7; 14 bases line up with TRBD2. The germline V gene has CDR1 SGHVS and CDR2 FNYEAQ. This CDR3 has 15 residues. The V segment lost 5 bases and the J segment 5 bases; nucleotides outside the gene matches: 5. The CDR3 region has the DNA TGTGCCAGCAGCCCCGGGACTAGCGGGGGTAACGAGCAGTACTTC. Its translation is CASSPGTSGGNEQYF.

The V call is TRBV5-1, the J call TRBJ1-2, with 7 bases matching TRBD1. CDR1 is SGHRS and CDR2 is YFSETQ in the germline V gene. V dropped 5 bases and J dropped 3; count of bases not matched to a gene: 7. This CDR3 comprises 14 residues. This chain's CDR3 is CASRLGGADYGYTF. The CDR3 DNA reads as TGCGCCAGCAGGCTAGGGGGCGCGGACTATGGCTACACCTTC.

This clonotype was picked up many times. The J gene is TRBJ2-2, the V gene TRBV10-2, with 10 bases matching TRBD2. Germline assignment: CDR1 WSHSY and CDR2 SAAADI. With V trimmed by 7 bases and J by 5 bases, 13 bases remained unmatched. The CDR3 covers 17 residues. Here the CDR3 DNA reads TGCGCCAGCACGGCGGCTAGCGGGGGACTGGGGACCGGGGAGCTGTTTTTT. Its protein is CASTAASGGLGTGELFF.

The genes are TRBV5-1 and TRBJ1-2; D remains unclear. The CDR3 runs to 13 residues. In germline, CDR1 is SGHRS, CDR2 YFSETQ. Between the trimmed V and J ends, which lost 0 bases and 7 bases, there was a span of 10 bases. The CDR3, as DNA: TGCGCCAGCAGCTTGGCCCAGGCAATTGGCTACACCTTC. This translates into CASSLAQAIGYTF.

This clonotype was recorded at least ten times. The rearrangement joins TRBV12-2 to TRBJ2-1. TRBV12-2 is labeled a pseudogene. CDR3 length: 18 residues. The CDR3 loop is CASRLVERIIKVYSEQFF. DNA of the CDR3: TGTGCAAGTCGCTTAGTAGAGAGAATCATCAAGGTATATAGTGAGCAGTTCTTC.

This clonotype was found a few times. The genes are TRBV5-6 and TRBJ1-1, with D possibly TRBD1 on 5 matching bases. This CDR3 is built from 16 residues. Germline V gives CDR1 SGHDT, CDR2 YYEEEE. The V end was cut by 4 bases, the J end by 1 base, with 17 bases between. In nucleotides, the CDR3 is TGTGCCAGCAGCCCAGTGCTAGGACATAAGAACACTGAAGCTTTCTTT. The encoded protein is CASSPVLGHKNTEAFF. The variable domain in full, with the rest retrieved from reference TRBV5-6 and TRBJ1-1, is DAGVTQSPTHLIKTRGQQVTLRCSPKSGHDTVSWYQQALGQGPQFIFQYYEEEERQRGNFPDRFSGHQFPNYSSELNVNALLLGDSALYLCASSPVLGHKNTEAFFGQGTRLTVV.

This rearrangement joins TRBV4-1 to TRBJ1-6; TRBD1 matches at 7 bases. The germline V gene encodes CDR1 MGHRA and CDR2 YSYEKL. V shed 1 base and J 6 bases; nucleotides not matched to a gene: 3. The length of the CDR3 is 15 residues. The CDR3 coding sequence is TGCGCCAGCAGCCAAGGCTACAGGGGTAATTCACCCCTCCACTTT. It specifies CASSQGYRGNSPLHF.

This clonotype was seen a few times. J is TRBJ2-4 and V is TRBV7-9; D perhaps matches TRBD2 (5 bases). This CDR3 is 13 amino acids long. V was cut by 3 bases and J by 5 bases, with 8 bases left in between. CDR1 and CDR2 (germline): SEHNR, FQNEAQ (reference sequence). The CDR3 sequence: CASSLNGENIQYF. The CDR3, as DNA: TGTGCCAGCAGCTTGAACGGGGAAAACATTCAGTACTTC.

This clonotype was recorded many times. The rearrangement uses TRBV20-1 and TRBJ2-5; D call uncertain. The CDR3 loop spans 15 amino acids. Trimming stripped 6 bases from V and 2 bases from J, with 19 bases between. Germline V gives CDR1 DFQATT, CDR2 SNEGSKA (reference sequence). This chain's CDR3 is CSAQVVVGRQETQYF. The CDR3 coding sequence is TGCAGTGCCCAAGTCGTGGTAGGTCGGCAAGAGACCCAGTACTTC.

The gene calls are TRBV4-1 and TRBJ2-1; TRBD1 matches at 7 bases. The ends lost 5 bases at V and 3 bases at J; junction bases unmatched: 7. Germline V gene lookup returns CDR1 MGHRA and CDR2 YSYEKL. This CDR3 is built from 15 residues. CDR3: CASSFRRDSYNEQFF. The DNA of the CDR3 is TGCGCCAGCAGCTTTCGCCGGGACAGCTACAATGAGCAGTTCTTC.

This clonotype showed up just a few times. This chain's CDR3 is CASSLRGEVKPQHF. The DNA of the CDR3 is TGTGCCAGCAGTTTACGAGGTGAGGTGAAGCCCCAGCATTTT. This chain connects TRBV6-6 to TRBJ1-5; D uncertain. The CDR3 is made up of 14 amino acids. Germline-derived CDR1 and CDR2 are MNHNY and SVGAGI (reference sequence). Trimming left V 4 bases short and J 8 bases short, with 15 bases between.

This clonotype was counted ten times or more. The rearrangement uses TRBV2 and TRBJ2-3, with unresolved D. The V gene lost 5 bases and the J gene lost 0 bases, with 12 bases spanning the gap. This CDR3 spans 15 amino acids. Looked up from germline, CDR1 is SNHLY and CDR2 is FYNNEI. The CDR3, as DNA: TGTGCCAGCAGTCTGGCGTCTGCTAGCACAGATACGCAGTATTTT. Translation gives CASSLASASTDTQYF.

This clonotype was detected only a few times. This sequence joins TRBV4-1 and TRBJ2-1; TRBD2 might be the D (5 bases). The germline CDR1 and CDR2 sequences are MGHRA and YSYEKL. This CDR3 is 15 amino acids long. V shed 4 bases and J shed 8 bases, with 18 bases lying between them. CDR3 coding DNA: TGCGCCAGCAGCCTAACCCTAGGACTTCTCCATGAGCAGTTCTTC. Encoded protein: CASSLTLGLLHEQFF.

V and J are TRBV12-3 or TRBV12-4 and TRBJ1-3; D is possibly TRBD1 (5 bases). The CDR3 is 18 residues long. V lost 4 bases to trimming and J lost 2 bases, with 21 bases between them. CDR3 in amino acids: CASSYVTGRFWPGNTIYF. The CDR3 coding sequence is TGTGCCAGCAGTTACGTTACAGGCAGGTTTTGGCCTGGAAACACCATATATTTT.

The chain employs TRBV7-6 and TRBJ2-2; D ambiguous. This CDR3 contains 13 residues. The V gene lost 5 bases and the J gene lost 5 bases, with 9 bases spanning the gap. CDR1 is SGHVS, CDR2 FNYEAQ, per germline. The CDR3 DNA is TGTGCCAGCAGCCCGCAAGAGACCGGGGAGCTGTTTTTT. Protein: CASSPQETGELFF.

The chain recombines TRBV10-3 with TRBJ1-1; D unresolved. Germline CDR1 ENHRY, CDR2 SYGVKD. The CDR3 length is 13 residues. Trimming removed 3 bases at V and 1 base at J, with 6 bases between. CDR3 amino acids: CAISERGNTEAFF. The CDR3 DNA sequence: TGTGCCATCAGTGAACGTGGGAACACTGAAGCTTTCTTT.

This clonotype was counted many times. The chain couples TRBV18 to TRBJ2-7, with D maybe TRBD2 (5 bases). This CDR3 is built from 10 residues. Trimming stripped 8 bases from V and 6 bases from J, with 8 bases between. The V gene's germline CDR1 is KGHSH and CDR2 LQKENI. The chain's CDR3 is CASRGFEQYF. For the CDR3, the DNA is TGTGCCAGCCGAGGGTTCGAGCAGTACTTC. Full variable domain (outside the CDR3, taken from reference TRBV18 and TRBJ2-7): NAGVMQNPRHLVRRRGQEARLRCSPMKGHSHVYWYRQLPEEGLKFMVYLQKENIIDESGMPKERFSAEFPKEGPSILRIQQVVRGDSAAYFCASRGFEQYFGPGTRLTVT.

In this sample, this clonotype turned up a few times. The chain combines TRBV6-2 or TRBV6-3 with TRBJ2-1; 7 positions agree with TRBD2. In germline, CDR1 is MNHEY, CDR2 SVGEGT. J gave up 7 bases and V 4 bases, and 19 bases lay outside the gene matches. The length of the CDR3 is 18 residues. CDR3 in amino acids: CASSSASSVAGLANEQFF. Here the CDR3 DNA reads TGTGCCAGCAGTTCCGCCTCGAGTGTAGCGGGTTTGGCAAATGAGCAGTTCTTC.

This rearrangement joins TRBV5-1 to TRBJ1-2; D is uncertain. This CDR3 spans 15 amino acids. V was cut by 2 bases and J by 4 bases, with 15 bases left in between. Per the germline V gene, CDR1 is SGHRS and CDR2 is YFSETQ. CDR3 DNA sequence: TGCGCCAGCAGCTTAAATCCGGCTGGGGTCTATGGCTACACCTTC. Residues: CASSLNPAGVYGYTF.

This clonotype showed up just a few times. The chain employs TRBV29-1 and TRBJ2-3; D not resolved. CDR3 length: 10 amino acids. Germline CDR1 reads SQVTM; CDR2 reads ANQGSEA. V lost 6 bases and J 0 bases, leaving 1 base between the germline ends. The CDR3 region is CSVSTDTQYF. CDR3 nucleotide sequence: TGCAGCGTGAGCACAGATACGCAGTATTTT.

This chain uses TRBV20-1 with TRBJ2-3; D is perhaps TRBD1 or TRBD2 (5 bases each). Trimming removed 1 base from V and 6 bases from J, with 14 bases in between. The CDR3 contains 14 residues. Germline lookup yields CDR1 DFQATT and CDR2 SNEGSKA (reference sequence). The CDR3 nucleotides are TGCAGTGCTAGAGGGTCTAGCAAGGGGGATACGCAGTATTTT. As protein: CSARGSSKGDTQYF.

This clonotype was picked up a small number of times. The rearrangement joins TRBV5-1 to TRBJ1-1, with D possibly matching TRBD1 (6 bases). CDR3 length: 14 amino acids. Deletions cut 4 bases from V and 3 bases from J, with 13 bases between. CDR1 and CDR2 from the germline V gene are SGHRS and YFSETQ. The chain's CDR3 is CASSPQGADTEAFF. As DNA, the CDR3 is TGCGCCAGCAGCCCACAGGGTGCAGACACTGAAGCTTTCTTT.

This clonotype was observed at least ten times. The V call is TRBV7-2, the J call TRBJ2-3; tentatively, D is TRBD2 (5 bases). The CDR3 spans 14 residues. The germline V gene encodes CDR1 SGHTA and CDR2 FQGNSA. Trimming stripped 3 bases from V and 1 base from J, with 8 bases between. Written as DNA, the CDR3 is TGTGCCAGCAGCTTCTGGCGGGGCACAGATACGCAGTATTTT. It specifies CASSFWRGTDTQYF.

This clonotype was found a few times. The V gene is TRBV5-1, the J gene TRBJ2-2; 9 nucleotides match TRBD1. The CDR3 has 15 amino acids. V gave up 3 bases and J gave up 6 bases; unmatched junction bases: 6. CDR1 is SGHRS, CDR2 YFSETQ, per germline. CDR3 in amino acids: CASSSVTGGSGELFF. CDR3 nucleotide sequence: TGCGCCAGCAGCTCGGTGACAGGGGGTTCCGGGGAGCTGTTTTTT.